The clone carrying this T cell receptor (beta chain) has a handful of counts. Its specificity is not known. This entry comes from a study of response to subunit inactivated influenza vaccine. Points from the study as a whole: Every seasonal influenza vaccination brings in few new T cells, the authors suggested.

The CDR3 has 17 residues. V lost 5 bases to trimming and J lost 5 bases; unmatched junction nucleotides: 18. CDR1 and CDR2 (germline): SGHRS, YFSETQ. Each CDR3 protein is one row after TCRdb ran MiXCR on the RT-PCR reads. The table includes approximately 700,000 distinct CDR3 sequences, approximately 14% detected once. The TCR comes from a man aged 45-60 years who received an inactivated influenza vaccine. The source was PBMCs from blood, collected 12 days after vaccination. The rearrangement uses TRBV5-1 and TRBJ2-7; 8 bases match TRBD1. The chain's CDR3 is CASSGTGPRSPSNEQYF. Written as DNA, the CDR3 is TGCGCCAGCAGTGGGACAGGCCCCCGTAGCCCATCTAACGAGCAGTACTTC. The full variable domain, its missing parts supplied by reference TRBV5-1 and TRBJ2-7, is KAGVTQTPRYLIKTRGQQVTLSCSPISGHRSVSWYQQTPGQGLQFLFEYFSETQRNKGNFPGRFSGRQFSNSRSEMNVSTLELGDSALYLCASSGTGPRSPSNEQYFGPGTRLTVT.